This is a list of T cell receptor beta chains from one sample in a study of OX40 agonist ivuxolimab in advanced cancers. Profiling relied on immunoSEQ multiplex PCR, and the TCRdb table lists in-frame clones only, not all of them. The sample has approximately 66,000 clones, just over 85% seen once; the top ten hold roughly 0.75%. The sample consisted of CD4+ or CD8+ T cells sorted from blood, taken in a trial of the OX40 agonist ivuxolimab. These receptors originate from an adult with an advanced solid tumor such as melanoma, head and neck, liver or kidney cancer. Each CDR3 is given with its conserved first and last residue. Each record gives: J gene, D gene, clone size, V gene, CDR3 protein, CDR3 DNA. The D gene is left open where the match is weak. Expanded clones get a size class; other rows say once, few or many, or leave the size out.

TRBJ1-5,-,-,TRBV6-5,CASSLVQGGTQPQHF,TGTGCCAGCAGTTTAGTGCAGGGAGGGACCCAGCCCCAGCATTTT
TRBJ2-7,TRBD2,-,TRBV19,CASSKASGYYEQYF,TGTGCCAGTAGTAAGGCTAGCGGATACTACGAGCAGTACTTC
TRBJ2-2,-,-,TRBV11-2,CASSRTWTGELFF,TGTGCCAGCAGCCGGACGTGGACCGGGGAGCTGTTTTTT
TRBJ2-1,TRBD1,-,TRBV4-3,CASSQAGQRVDEQFF,TGCGCCAGCAGCCAAGCGGGACAGCGAGTCGATGAGCAGTTCTTC
TRBJ2-1,TRBD1,once,TRBV7-4,CASSLGTVEVGNEQFF,TGTGCCAGCAGCCTGGGGACAGTAGAAGTGGGCAATGAGCAGTTCTTC
TRBJ1-2,TRBD1,-,TRBV27,CASSSPGQGASGYTF,TGTGCCAGCAGCTCCCCGGGACAGGGGGCAAGTGGCTACACCTTC
TRBJ1-2,-,-,TRBV7-2,CASSSPGGLGPYSGYTF,TGTGCCAGCAGCTCCCCGGGAGGGCTGGGACCCTATTCGGGCTACACCTTC
TRBJ2-3,-,-,TRBV7-6,CASSHGWSSTDTQYF,TGTGCCAGCAGCCACGGGTGGTCGAGCACAGATACGCAGTATTTT
TRBJ2-7,TRBD1,-,TRBV19,CASSPAQGAYEQYF,TGTGCCAGTAGTCCAGCGCAGGGGGCCTACGAGCAGTACTTC
TRBJ2-2,TRBD1,once,TRBV11-1,CARSPPGQGRHTGELFF,TGTGCCAGAAGCCCCCCAGGACAGGGTAGGCACACCGGGGAGCTGTTTTTT
TRBJ2-5,-,-,TRBV7-2,CASNQGETQYF,TGTGCCAGCAACCAGGGGGAGACCCAGTACTTC
TRBJ2-3,-,-,TRBV28,CASSFASTDTQYF,TGTGCCAGCAGTTTTGCTAGCACAGATACGCAGTATTTT
TRBJ1-5,TRBD1,-,TRBV6-4,CASRRDQGEPQHF,TGTGCCAGCAGGCGCGACCAGGGGGAGCCCCAGCATTTT
TRBJ2-6,-,once,TRBV7-2,CASSFTGTGANVLTF,TGTGCCAGCAGCTTCACAGGGACTGGGGCCAACGTCCTGACTTTC
TRBJ1-5,-,-,TRBV7-2,CASSLESYGNQPQHF,TGTGCCAGCAGCTTAGAGAGTTACGGCAATCAGCCCCAGCATTTT
TRBJ2-7,TRBD2,-,TRBV2,CASRALTSAISYEQYF,TGTGCCAGCAGGGCTTTGACTAGCGCGATCTCCTACGAGCAGTACTTC
TRBJ1-4,-,once,TRBV10-3,CAISERGGPNEKLFF,TGTGCCATCAGTGAGAGAGGGGGGCCTAATGAAAAACTGTTTTTT
TRBJ2-7,-,-,TRBV27,CASSLPSYEQYF,TGTGCCAGCAGTTTACCCTCCTACGAGCAGTACTTC
TRBJ2-7,-,-,TRBV19,CASSMRMAGAYEQYF,TGTGCCAGTAGTATGAGAATGGCAGGCGCCTACGAGCAGTACTTC
TRBJ2-3,-,-,TRBV5-1,CASSLYLEADTQYF,TGCGCCAGCAGCTTGTACCTAGAGGCAGATACGCAGTATTTT
TRBJ2-4,-,-,TRBV15,CATSRVRLARENIQYF,TGTGCCACCAGCAGAGTCAGACTCGCGAGGGAAAACATTCAGTACTTC
TRBJ1-4,TRBD1,-,TRBV6-5,CASSRTGVDEKLFF,TGTGCCAGCAGCCGGACAGGGGTGGATGAAAAACTGTTTTTT
TRBJ2-7,-,few,TRBV28,CASSPPGSYEQYF,TGTGCCAGCAGTCCCCCCGGGTCGTACGAGCAGTACTTC
TRBJ1-3,TRBD1,-,TRBV6-5,CASSYQGDAGNTIYF,TGTGCCAGCAGCTATCAGGGGGACGCTGGAAACACCATATATTTT
TRBJ2-7,TRBD2,-,TRBV11-2,CASSTGLANEQYF,TGTGCCAGCAGCACCGGACTAGCGAACGAGCAGTACTTC
TRBJ1-1,-,-,TRBV30,CAWDIGGVNTEAFF,TGTGCCTGGGACATCGGGGGGGTGAACACTGAAGCTTTCTTT
TRBJ1-5,TRBD1,-,TRBV5-6,CASSFTQGARNQPQHF,TGTGCCAGCAGCTTCACCCAGGGGGCCCGCAATCAGCCCCAGCATTTT
TRBJ2-1,TRBD2,once,TRBV5-3,CARSSLTEREESYNEQFF,TGTGCCAGAAGCTCCCTGACGGAGCGGGAGGAGTCCTACAATGAGCAGTTCTTC
TRBJ2-1,TRBD1,few,TRBV2,CASIRDRGDNEQFF,TGTGCCAGCATCAGAGACAGGGGGGACAATGAGCAGTTCTTC
TRBJ1-1,-,-,TRBV27,CASSNTGWGTEAFF,TGTGCCAGCAGTAATACAGGGTGGGGCACTGAAGCTTTCTTT
TRBJ2-7,-,-,TRBV19,CASSGSWGAIEQYF,TGTGCCAGTAGTGGCAGTTGGGGAGCAATCGAGCAGTACTTC
TRBJ1-2,TRBD1,-,TRBV19,CASSMGTGGSLMTGYTF,TGTGCCAGTAGTATGGGGACAGGGGGGAGCCTTATGACTGGCTACACCTTC
TRBJ2-1,-,-,TRBV20-1,CSARDSRKQFF,TGCAGTGCTAGAGATAGCCGGAAGCAGTTCTTC
TRBJ1-4,TRBD1,-,TRBV30,CAWSVGGREKLFF,TGTGCCTGGAGTGTAGGGGGCCGAGAAAAACTGTTTTTT
TRBJ2-7,-,-,TRBV15,CATSRDSGQIFPYEQYF,TGTGCCACCAGCAGAGATTCCGGACAGATATTCCCCTACGAGCAGTACTTC
TRBJ2-3,TRBD2,-,TRBV6-1,CASSDPGLAEGGDTQYF,TGTGCCAGCAGTGACCCGGGACTAGCGGAGGGGGGAGATACGCAGTATTTT
TRBJ2-5,-,-,TRBV5-6,CASSPPNGETQYF,TGTGCCAGCAGCCCCCCTAACGGGGAGACCCAGTACTTC
TRBJ2-7,-,-,TRBV4-3,CASSRDTSRYEQYF,TGCGCCAGCAGCCGGGATACTAGCAGGTACGAGCAGTACTTC
TRBJ2-3,-,once,TRBV14,CASSPLKSTDTQYF,TGTGCCAGCAGCCCGTTGAAGAGCACAGATACGCAGTATTTT
TRBJ1-2,TRBD1,-,TRBV6-7,CASSPGTDHYGYTF,TGTGCCAGCAGCCCCGGGACAGACCACTATGGCTACACCTTC
TRBJ2-1,-,-,TRBV7-2,CASSFQYYNEQFF,TGTGCCAGCAGCTTTCAGTATTACAATGAGCAGTTCTTC
TRBJ2-1,TRBD2,-,TRBV6-6,CASSYVGGPFNEQFF,TGTGCCAGCAGTTACGTGGGAGGGCCATTCAATGAGCAGTTCTTC
TRBJ1-2,-,few,TRBV6-6,CASNHRNYGYTF,TGTGCCAGCAACCACAGGAACTATGGCTACACCTTC
TRBJ2-7,-,-,TRBV19,CASRRQLSSYEQYF,TGTGCCAGTAGAAGACAGTTAAGCTCCTACGAGCAGTACTTC
TRBJ1-2,-,once,TRBV6-5,CASSPGFQGYTF,TGTGCCAGCAGTCCAGGGTTTCAAGGCTACACCTTC
TRBJ1-1,-,once,TRBV7-9,CASSLDLGGKTEAFF,TGTGCCAGCAGCTTAGATTTGGGAGGTAAGACTGAAGCTTTCTTT
TRBJ1-5,TRBD1,-,TRBV7-9,CASSLGTGSLDQPQHF,TGTGCCAGCAGCTTAGGGACAGGGAGCCTGGATCAGCCCCAGCATTTT
TRBJ1-1,-,-,TRBV19,CASSMGGGRTVGTEAFF,TGTGCCAGTAGTATGGGCGGGGGGAGGACTGTTGGCACTGAAGCTTTCTTT
TRBJ2-7,-,-,TRBV18,CASSPAGRGYEQYF,TGTGCCAGCTCACCGGCGGGGAGAGGTTACGAGCAGTACTTC
TRBJ2-5,-,-,TRBV5-1,CASSLGQNQETQYF,TGCGCCAGCAGCTTGGGACAGAACCAAGAGACCCAGTACTTC
TRBJ2-5,-,-,TRBV18,CASSPGLKETQYF,TGTGCCAGCTCACCAGGCCTGAAGGAGACCCAGTACTTC
TRBJ1-1,-,once,TRBV18,CASSPSHSNTEAFF,TGTGCCAGCTCACCCTCACATTCAAACACTGAAGCTTTCTTT
TRBJ2-3,TRBD2,once,TRBV28,CASSPGGLAGADTQYF,TGTGCCAGCAGTCCCGGTGGACTAGCGGGAGCAGATACGCAGTATTTT
TRBJ1-5,-,-,TRBV28,CASIGGNQPQHF,TGTGCCAGCATCGGAGGCAATCAGCCCCAGCATTTT
TRBJ2-2,-,-,TRBV30,CAWSDRGGQDGELFF,TGTGCCTGGAGTGACAGGGGGGGGCAGGACGGGGAGCTGTTTTTT
TRBJ1-5,-,-,TRBV7-9,CASSPLGGPQPQHF,TGTGCCAGCAGCCCCTTGGGGGGTCCTCAGCCCCAGCATTTT